This TCR beta chain is from a study of shared clonotypes between healthy human individuals. Note on this clone: The identical CDR3 is also encoded by other nucleotide sequences in the sample.

This table comes from immunoSEQ multiplex PCR, and its TCRdb copy is limited to in-frame clones, with some not included. The sample comprises some 1,600,000 clones, approximately 98% of which are singletons, and approximately 0.45% rests with the top ten. The origin of this receptor is a man aged 25-45 years in good health. The sequencing sample was made of naive CD4+ T cells sorted from blood. Sample subset: CD45RA+ positively selected.

The CDR3 region is CASSLSTSGTYEQYF. The CDR3 DNA follows: TGTGCCAGCAGCTTATCTACTAGCGGTACCTACGAGCAGTACTTC. The chain couples TRBV7-9 to TRBJ2-7, with 8 bases that match TRBD2. In germline, CDR1 is SEHNR, CDR2 FQNEAQ (reference sequence). V trimming: 2 bases; J trimming: 2 bases; junction bases outside the gene matches: 5. This CDR3 region has 15 residues. Drawing the rest from reference TRBV7-9 and TRBJ2-7, the complete variable domain is DTGVSQNPRHKITKRGQNVTFRCDPISEHNRLYWYRQTLGQGPEFLTYFQNEAQLEKSRLLSDRFSAERPKGSFSTLEIQRTEQGDSAMYLCASSLSTSGTYEQYFGPGTRLTVT.